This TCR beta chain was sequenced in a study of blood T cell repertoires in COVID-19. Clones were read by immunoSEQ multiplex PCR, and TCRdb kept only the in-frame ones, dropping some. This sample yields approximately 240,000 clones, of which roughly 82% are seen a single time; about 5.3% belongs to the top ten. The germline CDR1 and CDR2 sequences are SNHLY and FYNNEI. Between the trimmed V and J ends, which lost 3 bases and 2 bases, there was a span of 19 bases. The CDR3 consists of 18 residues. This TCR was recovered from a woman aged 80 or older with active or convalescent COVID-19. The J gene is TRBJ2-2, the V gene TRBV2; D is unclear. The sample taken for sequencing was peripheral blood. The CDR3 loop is CASSDQFIYGSNTGELFF. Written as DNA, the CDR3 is TGTGCCAGCAGTGACCAATTCATTTACGGGTCCAACACCGGGGAGCTGTTTTTT.